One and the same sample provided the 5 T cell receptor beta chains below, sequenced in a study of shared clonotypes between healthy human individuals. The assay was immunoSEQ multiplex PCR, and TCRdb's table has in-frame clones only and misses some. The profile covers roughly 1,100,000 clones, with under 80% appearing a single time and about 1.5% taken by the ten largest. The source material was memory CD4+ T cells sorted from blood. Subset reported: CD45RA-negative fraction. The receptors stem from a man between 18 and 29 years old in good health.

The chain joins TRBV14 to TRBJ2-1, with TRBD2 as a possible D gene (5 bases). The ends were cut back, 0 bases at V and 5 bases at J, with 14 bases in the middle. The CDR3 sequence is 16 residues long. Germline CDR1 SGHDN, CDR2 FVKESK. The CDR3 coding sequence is TGTGCCAGCAGCCAAGATAAGCTTTCCGGGGACAATGAGCAGTTCTTC. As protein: CASSQDKLSGDNEQFF.

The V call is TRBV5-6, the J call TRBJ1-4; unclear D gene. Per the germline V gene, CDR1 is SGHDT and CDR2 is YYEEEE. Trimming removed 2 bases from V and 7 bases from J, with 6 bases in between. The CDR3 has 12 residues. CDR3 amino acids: CASSLASEKLFF. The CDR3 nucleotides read TGTGCCAGCAGCTTAGCGAGTGAAAAACTGTTTTTT.

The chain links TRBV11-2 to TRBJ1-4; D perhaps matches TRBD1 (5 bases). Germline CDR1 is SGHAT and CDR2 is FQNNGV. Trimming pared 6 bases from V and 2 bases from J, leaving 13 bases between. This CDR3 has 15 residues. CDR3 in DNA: TGTGCCAGCAGATCGGGGCGGAATACTAATGAAAAACTGTTTTTT. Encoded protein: CASRSGRNTNEKLFF. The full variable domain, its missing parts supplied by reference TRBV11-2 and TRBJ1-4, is EAGVAQSPRYKIIEKRQSVAFWCNPISGHATLYWYQQILGQGPKLLIQFQNNGVVDDSQLPKDRFSAERLKGVDSTLKIQPAKLEDSAVYLCASRSGRNTNEKLFFGSGTQLSVL.

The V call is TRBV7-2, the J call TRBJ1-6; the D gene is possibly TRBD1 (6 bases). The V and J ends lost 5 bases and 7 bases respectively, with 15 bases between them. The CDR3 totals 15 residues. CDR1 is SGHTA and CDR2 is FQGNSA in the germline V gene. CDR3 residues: CASSPQGLSNSPLHF. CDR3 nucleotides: TGTGCCAGCAGCCCACAGGGACTGAGCAATTCACCCCTCCACTTT.

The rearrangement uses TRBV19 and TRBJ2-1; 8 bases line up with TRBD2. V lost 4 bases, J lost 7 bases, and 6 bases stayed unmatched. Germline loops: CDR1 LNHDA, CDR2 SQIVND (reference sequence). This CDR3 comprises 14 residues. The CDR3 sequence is CASSSRGGRNEQFF. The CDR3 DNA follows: TGTGCCAGTAGTAGCCGGGGGGGCCGGAATGAGCAGTTCTTC.